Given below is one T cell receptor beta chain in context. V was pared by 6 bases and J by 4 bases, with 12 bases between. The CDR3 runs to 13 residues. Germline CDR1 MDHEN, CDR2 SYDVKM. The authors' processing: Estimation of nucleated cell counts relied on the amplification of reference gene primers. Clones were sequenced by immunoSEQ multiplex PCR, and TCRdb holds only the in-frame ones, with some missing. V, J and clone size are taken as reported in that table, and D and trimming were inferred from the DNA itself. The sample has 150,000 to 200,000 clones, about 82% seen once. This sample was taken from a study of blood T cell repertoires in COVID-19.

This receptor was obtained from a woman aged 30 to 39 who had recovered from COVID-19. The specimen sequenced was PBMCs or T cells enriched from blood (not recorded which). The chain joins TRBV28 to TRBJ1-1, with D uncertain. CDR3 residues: CASREGQGTEAFF. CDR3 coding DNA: TGTGCCAGCAGGGAGGGTCAAGGCACTGAAGCTTTCTTT. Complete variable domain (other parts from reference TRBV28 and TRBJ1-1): DVKVTQSSRYLVKRTGEKVFLECVQDMDHENMFWYRQDPGLGLRLIYFSYDVKMKEKGDIPEGYSVSREKKERFSLILESASTNQTSMYLCASREGQGTEAFFGQGTRLTVV.